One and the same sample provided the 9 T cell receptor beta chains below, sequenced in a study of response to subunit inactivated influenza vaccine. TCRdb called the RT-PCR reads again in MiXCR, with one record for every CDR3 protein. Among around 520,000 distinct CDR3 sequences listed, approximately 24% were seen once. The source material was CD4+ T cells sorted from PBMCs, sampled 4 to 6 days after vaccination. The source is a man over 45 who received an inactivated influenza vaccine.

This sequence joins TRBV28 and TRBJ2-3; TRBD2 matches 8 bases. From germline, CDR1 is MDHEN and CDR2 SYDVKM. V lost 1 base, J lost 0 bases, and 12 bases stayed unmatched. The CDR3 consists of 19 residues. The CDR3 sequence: CASSLYGFGSGRSTDTQYF. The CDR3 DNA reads TGTGCCAGCAGTTTATATGGATTTGGGAGCGGGAGAAGCACAGATACGCAGTATTTT.

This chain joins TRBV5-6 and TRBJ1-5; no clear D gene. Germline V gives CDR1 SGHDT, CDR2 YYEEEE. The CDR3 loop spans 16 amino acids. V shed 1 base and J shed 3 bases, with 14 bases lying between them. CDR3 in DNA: TGTGCCAGCAGCTTGTTCGCACAGCCTAACAATCAGCCCCAGCATTTT. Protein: CASSLFAQPNNQPQHF.

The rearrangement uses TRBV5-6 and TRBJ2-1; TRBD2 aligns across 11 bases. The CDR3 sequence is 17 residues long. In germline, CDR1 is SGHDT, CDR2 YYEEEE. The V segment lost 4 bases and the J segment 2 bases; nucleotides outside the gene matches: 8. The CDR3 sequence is CASSTPLAGGPYNEQFF. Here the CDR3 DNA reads TGTGCCAGCAGCACACCGTTAGCGGGAGGGCCCTACAATGAGCAGTTCTTC.

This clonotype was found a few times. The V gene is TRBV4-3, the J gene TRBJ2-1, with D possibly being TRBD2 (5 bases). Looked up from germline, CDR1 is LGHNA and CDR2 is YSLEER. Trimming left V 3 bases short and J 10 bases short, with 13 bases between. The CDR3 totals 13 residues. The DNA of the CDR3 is TGCGCCAGCAGCCAGGGAGCGGCAAGGGAGCAGTTCTTC. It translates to CASSQGAAREQFF.

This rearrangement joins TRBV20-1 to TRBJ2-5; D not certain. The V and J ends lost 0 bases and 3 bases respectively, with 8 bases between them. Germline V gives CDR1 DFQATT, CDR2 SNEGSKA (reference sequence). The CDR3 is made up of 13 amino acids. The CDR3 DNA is TGCAGTGCTAGAGATCTCCGTAAAGAGACCCAGTACTTC. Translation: CSARDLRKETQYF.

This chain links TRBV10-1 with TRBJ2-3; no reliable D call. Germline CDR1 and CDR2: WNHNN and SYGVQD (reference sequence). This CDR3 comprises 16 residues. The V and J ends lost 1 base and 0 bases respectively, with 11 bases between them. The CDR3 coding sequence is TGCGCCAGCAGTGAGTTGGGCCGTACTAGCACAGATACGCAGTATTTT. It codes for CASSELGRTSTDTQYF.

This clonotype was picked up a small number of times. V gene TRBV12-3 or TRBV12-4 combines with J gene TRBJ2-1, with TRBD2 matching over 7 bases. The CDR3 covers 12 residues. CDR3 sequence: CAVSGRYNEQFF. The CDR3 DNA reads TGTGCTGTGTCCGGGAGGTACAATGAGCAGTTCTTC.

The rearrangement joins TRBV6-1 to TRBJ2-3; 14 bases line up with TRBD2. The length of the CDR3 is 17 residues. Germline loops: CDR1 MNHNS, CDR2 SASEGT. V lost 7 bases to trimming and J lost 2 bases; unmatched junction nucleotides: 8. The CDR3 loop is CASTKTSGRVFTDTQYF. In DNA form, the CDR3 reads TGTGCCAGCACAAAGACTAGCGGGAGGGTCTTCACAGATACGCAGTATTTT.

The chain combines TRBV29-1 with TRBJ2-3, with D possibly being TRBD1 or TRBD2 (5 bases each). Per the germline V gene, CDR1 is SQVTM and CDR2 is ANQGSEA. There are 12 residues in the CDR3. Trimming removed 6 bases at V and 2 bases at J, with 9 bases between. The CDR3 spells CSVGANTDTQYF. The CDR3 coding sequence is TGCAGCGTCGGGGCTAACACAGATACGCAGTATTTT.